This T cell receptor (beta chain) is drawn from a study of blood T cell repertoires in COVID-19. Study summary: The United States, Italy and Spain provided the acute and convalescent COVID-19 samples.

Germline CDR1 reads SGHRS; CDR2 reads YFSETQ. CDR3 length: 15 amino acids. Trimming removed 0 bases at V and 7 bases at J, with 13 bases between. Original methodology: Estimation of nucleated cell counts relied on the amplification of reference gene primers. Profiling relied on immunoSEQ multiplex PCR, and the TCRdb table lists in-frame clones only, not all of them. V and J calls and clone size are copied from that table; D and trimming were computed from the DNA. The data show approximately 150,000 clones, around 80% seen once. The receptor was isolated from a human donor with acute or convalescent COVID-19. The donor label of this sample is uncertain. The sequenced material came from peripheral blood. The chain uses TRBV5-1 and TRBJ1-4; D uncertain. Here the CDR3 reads CASSLGSGLGEKLFF. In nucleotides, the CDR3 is TGCGCCAGCAGCTTGGGGTCGGGTCTTGGTGAAAAACTGTTTTTT.